These 16 T cell receptor beta chains were all obtained from the same sample, sequenced in a study of regulatory T cells in long-lasting Graves disease. Building of the TCR beta libraries involved iRepertoire HTBI primers and Arm-PCR of CDR3 regions. TCRdb re-called the multiplex PCR reads with MiXCR, one entry per CDR3 protein. This repertoire shows roughly 440,000 distinct CDR3 sequences, approximately 16% found once; its top ten account for 23%. Noted time point: newly diagnosed GD, antithyroid drugs for less than 3 months. The TCR library was prepared using RNA isolated from PBMCs. The data were also submitted as part of a second study, on T cells in Graves' hyperthyroidism and ophthalmopathy.

Source: peripheral blood mononuclear cells (PBMCs), taken at new diagnosis, from a patient treated with antithyroid drugs. The receptors originated from a woman between 18 and 30 years old with Graves disease.

Remarks on this clonotype: A read error is the likely source, as a far larger clone sits one nucleotide away. As the CDR3 is not closed by the conserved phenylalanine or tryptophan, this likely results from a read error. The V call is TRBV30, the J call TRBJ2-1; D is unresolved. The J call may be wrong; the DNA end is better matched by TRBJ2-5. The CDR3 is 13 residues long. The germline V gene encodes CDR1 GTSNPN and CDR2 SVGIG (reference sequence). CDR3 in DNA: TGTGCCTGGAGTGTCTACCGCCAAGAGACCCAGTACCTC. Translating it yields CAWSVYRQETQYL.

V is TRBV6-1 and J is TRBJ2-7; D is perhaps TRBD1 (5 bases). Germline V gene sequence: CDR1 MNHNS, CDR2 SASEGT. V gave up 3 bases and J gave up 6 bases, with 12 bases separating them. The CDR3 has 13 residues. The CDR3 loop reads CASSEQGVGEQYF. Written as DNA, the CDR3 is TGTGCCAGCAGTGAGCAGGGCGTGGGCGAGCAGTACTTC.

This clonotype was seen more than once but under ten times. V usage is TRBV20-1 and J usage is TRBJ2-1, with D possibly matching TRBD1 (5 bases). The germline gives CDR1 DFQATT, CDR2 SNEGSKA (reference sequence). This CDR3 is built from 16 residues. V lost 1 base and J 2 bases, leaving 15 bases between the germline ends. CDR3 residues: CSARGRDRSPYNEQFF. As DNA, the CDR3 is TGCAGTGCTAGAGGCCGCGACAGAAGCCCCTACAATGAGCAGTTCTTC.

This clonotype has more than one count but fewer than ten. The chain combines TRBV19 with TRBJ2-1; 7 bases are shared with TRBD2. The germline V gene has CDR1 LNHDA and CDR2 SQIVND (reference sequence). The CDR3 has 16 residues. J lost 4 bases, V lost 4 bases, and 10 bases had no gene match. The CDR3 sequence is CASSTVKGAGYNEQFF. The CDR3 DNA is TGTGCCAGTAGTACCGTTAAGGGAGCGGGGTACAATGAGCAGTTCTTC.

This clonotype was seen many times. The chain uses TRBV6-1 and TRBJ2-5; perhaps TRBD1 as D (6 bases). Per germline, CDR1 MNHNS and CDR2 SASEGT. Trimming cost V 6 bases and J 2 bases, with 16 bases left between them. The CDR3 extends over 15 amino acids. CDR3 nucleotides: TGTGCCAGCAGCTTTGAGGGACAAGCACAAGAGACCCAGTACTTC. It yields the protein CASSFEGQAQETQYF.

There are a few counts of this clonotype. The chain has TRBV27 and TRBJ1-2; weak D call: TRBD1 (6 bases). Germline CDR1 and CDR2: MNHEY and SMNVEV (reference sequence). There are 14 residues in the CDR3. Trimming pared 5 bases from V and 5 bases from J, leaving 15 bases between. The CDR3, as DNA: TGTGCCAGCAGTCTAACGGGGGGGCCTTATGGCTACACCTTC. The encoded protein is CASSLTGGPYGYTF.

About this clonotype: This sequence may be a read error, since a much larger clone differs from it by one base. CDR3 in DNA: TGTGCCTGCTCACCCAAAACAGTGGGAACTGAAGCTTTCTTT. It encodes CACSPKTVGTEAFF. This chain links TRBV18 with TRBJ1-1, with no clear D. Germline CDR1 reads KGHSH; CDR2 reads LQKENI. CDR3 size: 14 residues.

The sample holds many counts of this clonotype. This chain uses TRBV12-3 or TRBV12-4 with TRBJ2-3; unclear D gene. Between the trimmed V and J ends, which lost 4 bases and 0 bases, there was a span of 5 bases. The CDR3 loop spans 13 amino acids. DNA of the CDR3: TGTGCCAGCAGTTGGGCTAGCACAGATACGCAGTATTTT. It specifies CASSWASTDTQYF.

The gene calls are TRBV20-1 and TRBJ2-2; D is unresolved. In germline, CDR1 is DFQATT, CDR2 SNEGSKA (reference sequence). Trimming cost V 3 bases and J 1 base, with 18 bases left between them. This CDR3 has 17 amino acids. CDR3 sequence: CSASGRLVAGNTGELFF. The CDR3 coding sequence is TGCAGTGCTAGTGGGCGGCTGGTGGCAGGGAACACCGGGGAGCTGTTTTTT.

This clonotype was observed a few times. The genes are TRBV4-1 and TRBJ1-2, with TRBD1 matching over 7 bases. In germline, CDR1 is MGHRA, CDR2 YSYEKL. This CDR3 has 18 residues. J lost 2 bases, V lost 0 bases, and 12 bases had no gene match. The CDR3 DNA reads TGCGCCAGCAGCCAAGATTTGGGCGGACAGGCGCAAAACTATGGCTACACCTTC. Translated, it gives CASSQDLGGQAQNYGYTF.

This clonotype was counted many times. The V call is TRBV11-2, the J call TRBJ2-4; tentatively, D is TRBD1 or TRBD2 (5 bases each). The CDR3 is 12 residues long. Trimming took 0 bases from V and 12 from J, leaving 9 bases between them. Per the germline V gene, CDR1 is SGHAT and CDR2 is FQNNGV. Here the CDR3 reads CASSLDAGSQYF. In DNA, the CDR3 is TGTGCCAGCAGCTTAGATGCAGGGAGTCAGTACTTC.

This clonotype was seen only a few times. The chain combines TRBV12-3 or TRBV12-4 with TRBJ1-4, with D uncertain. This CDR3 is built from 14 residues. Trimming pared 2 bases from V and 0 bases from J, leaving 4 bases between. The CDR3 nucleotides are TGTGCCAGCAGTTTACGGCCAACTAATGAAAAACTGTTTTTT. It encodes CASSLRPTNEKLFF.

The sample holds many counts of this clonotype. The CDR3 DNA reads TGTGCCAGCACAACGGGACCCGTCTGGGCCAACGTCCTGACTTTC. Amino acids: CASTTGPVWANVLTF. This rearrangement joins TRBV28 to TRBJ2-6; D tentatively fits TRBD1 or TRBD2 (5 bases each). CDR3 length equals 15 residues. Per the germline V gene, CDR1 is MDHEN and CDR2 is SYDVKM. Trimming left V 7 bases short and J 5 bases short, with 15 bases between.

A remark on this clonotype: A much larger clone differs from this one at a single base, so this may be a read error. The chain links TRBV20-1 to TRBJ2-7, with D perhaps given as TRBD1 or TRBD2 (5 bases each). Germline V lookup: CDR1 DFQATT, CDR2 SNEGSKA (reference sequence). Trimming shortened V by 3 bases and J by 7 bases, and 22 bases separated the two germline ends. CDR3 size: 15 residues. This CDR3 reads CSASPPGRSYNEQYF. CDR3 nucleotide sequence: TGCAGTGCTAGCCCTCCGGGACGGTCCTACAATGAGCAGTACTTC.

The rearrangement joins TRBV4-1 to TRBJ2-3, with 9 bases matching TRBD1. In germline, CDR1 is MGHRA, CDR2 YSYEKL. The CDR3 loop spans 15 amino acids. With 7 bases clipped from V and 2 bases from J, the junction kept 7 bases outside the gene matches. CDR3 amino acids: CASIRGQGYTDTQYF. CDR3 in DNA: TGCGCCAGCATCCGGGGACAGGGATACACAGATACGCAGTATTTT.

This clonotype was seen many times. The chain links TRBV6-2 or TRBV6-3 to TRBJ2-5; D ambiguous. The CDR3 is 13 residues long. The V gene's germline CDR1 is MNHEY and CDR2 SVGEGT. With 5 bases removed from V and 5 bases from J, the gap between germline ends came to 12 bases. The CDR3 DNA follows: TGTGCCAGCAGTCCCTCTACTCTGGAGACCCAGTACTTC. Its translation is CASSPSTLETQYF.